The 14 T cell receptor beta chains below come from one sample, sequenced in a study of blood T cell repertoires in COVID-19. Sequencing was performed with immunoSEQ multiplex PCR; in TCRdb, only in-frame clones are kept and a portion is missing. Seen here are about 94,000 clones, 75% to 90% observed once, and the top ten hold 15% to 20%. Sequenced sample: peripheral blood. The receptors originated from a human donor in a cohort sampled during active COVID-19.

This chain links TRBV30 with TRBJ1-1; 8 nucleotides match TRBD1. Germline CDR1 reads GTSNPN; CDR2 reads SVGIG (reference sequence). The CDR3 covers 14 residues. Trimming took 3 bases from V and 2 from J; bases not matched to a gene: 5. The CDR3 DNA reads TGTGCCTGGAGAACGGGACAGGTTAACACTGAAGCTTTCTTT. It translates to CAWRTGQVNTEAFF. Drawing the rest from reference TRBV30 and TRBJ1-1, the complete variable domain is SQTIHQWPATLVQPVGSPLSLECTVEGTSNPNLYWYRQAAGRGLQLLFYSVGIGQISSEVPQNLSASRPQDRQFILSSKKLLLSDSGFYLCAWRTGQVNTEAFFGQGTRLTVV.

The chain recombines TRBV5-1 with TRBJ1-2; D is unclear. Germline V CDR1 and CDR2: SGHRS, YFSETQ. V was trimmed by 2 bases and J by 8 bases, leaving 13 bases between them. This CDR3 spans 13 amino acids. CDR3 loop: CASSFGSERGYTF. The CDR3 DNA reads as TGCGCCAGCAGCTTCGGGTCAGAGAGAGGCTACACCTTC.

This sequence joins TRBV6-5 and TRBJ2-3, with D perhaps matching TRBD1 (6 bases). Germline CDR1 is MNHEY and CDR2 is SVGAGI. CDR3 length: 15 residues. V was shortened by 7 bases and J by 6 bases, with 20 bases between the two germline ends. Here the CDR3 DNA reads TGTGCCAGCACCCCCGGGGAGCGGCAGGGGGATACGCAGTATTTT. Protein: CASTPGERQGDTQYF.

CDR3 nucleotide sequence: TGCGCCAGCAGCGAAGGGACAGGGGGGTGGCGGGACCGTCAGAGGTACGAGCAGTACTTC. Its translation is CASSEGTGGWRDRQRYEQYF. This rearrangement joins TRBV5-1 to TRBJ2-7, with TRBD1 identical over 11 bases. V shed 4 bases, J shed 4 bases, and the junction held 22 bases outside the gene matches. In germline, CDR1 is SGHRS, CDR2 YFSETQ. The CDR3 has 20 residues.

The chain carries TRBV28 and TRBJ1-2, with 11 nucleotides matching TRBD1. CDR3 length: 16 amino acids. The V and J ends lost 4 bases and 7 bases, in that order; junction bases with no gene match: 11. Germline V gene data show CDR1 as MDHEN and CDR2 as SYDVKM. CDR3: CASSSAGTGGLRGYTF. CDR3 DNA sequence: TGTGCCAGCAGTTCGGCCGGGACAGGGGGTCTCCGTGGCTACACCTTC.

The CDR3 bases are TGCGCCAGCAGGCCATTTGAGGATTCTCCCTCCTACGAGCAGTACTTC. Its protein is CASRPFEDSPSYEQYF. The chain joins TRBV5-1 to TRBJ2-7, with D hard to call. Trimming stripped 5 bases from V and 0 bases from J, with 18 bases between. Germline CDR1 SGHRS, CDR2 YFSETQ. The CDR3 length is 16 residues.

The rearrangement joins TRBV29-1 to TRBJ2-7; possibly TRBD2 for D (7 bases). Germline assignment: CDR1 SQVTM and CDR2 ANQGSEA. The CDR3 loop spans 12 amino acids. Trimming pared 3 bases from V and 7 bases from J, leaving 13 bases between. The CDR3 coding sequence is TGCAGCGTTGACGTAGGGGGGGGAGAGCAGTACTTC. Translated: CSVDVGGGEQYF.

The chain employs TRBV5-1 and TRBJ1-2; D is perhaps TRBD1 (5 bases). The V end lost 0 bases, the J end lost 0 bases, and 12 bases lay between the germline ends. Germline lookup yields CDR1 SGHRS and CDR2 YFSETQ. The CDR3 contains 16 residues. Written as DNA, the CDR3 is TGCGCCAGCAGCTTGGCGCAGGGTGCCGCTAACTATGGCTACACCTTC. Its translation: CASSLAQGAANYGYTF.

V is TRBV5-1 and J is TRBJ1-6; tentatively, D is TRBD1 (6 bases). The CDR3 has 16 residues. V was cut by 1 base and J by 4 bases, with 12 bases left in between. Germline V gene sequence: CDR1 SGHRS, CDR2 YFSETQ. The CDR3 DNA is TGCGCCAGCAGCTTGAAGGGGGAGGGATATAATTCACCCCTCCACTTT. Amino acids: CASSLKGEGYNSPLHF.

The chain carries TRBV2 and TRBJ1-1, with 8 bases that match TRBD1. Germline CDR1 is SNHLY and CDR2 is FYNNEI. V trimming: 3 bases; J trimming: 3 bases; junction bases outside the gene matches: 3. The CDR3 totals 14 residues. The CDR3 bases are TGTGCCAGCAGTGAGCAGGGGGCTCACACTGAAGCTTTCTTT. Its translation is CASSEQGAHTEAFF.

V is TRBV5-5 and J is TRBJ2-7; tentative D call: TRBD1 (6 bases). Between the trimmed V and J ends, which lost 1 base and 7 bases, there was a span of 12 bases. In germline, CDR1 is SGHKS, CDR2 YYEKEE (reference sequence). The CDR3 spans 13 residues. As DNA, the CDR3 is TGTGCCAGCAGCTTGTACCAGGGGAAAGAGCAGTACTTC. Translation: CASSLYQGKEQYF.

This chain joins TRBV6-6 and TRBJ2-7; D is possibly TRBD2 (6 bases). The V end was cut by 10 bases, the J end by 0 bases, with 16 bases between. The germline V gene encodes CDR1 MNHNY and CDR2 SVGAGI (reference sequence). The CDR3 covers 14 residues. CDR3 region: CATRGAGFSYEQYF. The CDR3 nucleotides read TGTGCCACCCGCGGAGCGGGTTTCTCCTACGAGCAGTACTTC.

This clone was observed a handful of times. The chain joins TRBV25-1 to TRBJ1-6; D may be TRBD1 (5 bases). The germline CDR1 and CDR2 sequences are MGHDK and SYGVNS. The CDR3 runs to 15 residues. The V end lost 3 bases, the J end lost 4 bases, and 10 bases lay between the germline ends. CDR3 in DNA: TGTGCCAGCAGTGATACCCGGACATATAATTCACCCCTCCACTTT. Protein product: CASSDTRTYNSPLHF.

This clone was found once. The V call is TRBV7-8, the J call TRBJ2-7; 11 bases are shared with TRBD2. With 3 bases clipped from V and 6 bases from J, the junction kept 7 bases outside the gene matches. Germline CDR1 SGHVS, CDR2 FQNEAQ. The CDR3 is 15 residues long. CDR3 protein: CASSFGTSGESEQYF. For the CDR3, the DNA is TGTGCCAGCAGCTTCGGGACTAGCGGTGAGTCCGAGCAGTACTTC. Full variable domain (missing parts from reference TRBV7-8 and TRBJ2-7): GAGVSQSPRYKVAKRGQDVALRCDPISGHVSLFWYQQALGQGPEFLTYFQNEAQLDKSGLPSDRFFAERPEGSVSTLKIQRTQQEDSAVYLCASSFGTSGESEQYFGPGTRLTVT.